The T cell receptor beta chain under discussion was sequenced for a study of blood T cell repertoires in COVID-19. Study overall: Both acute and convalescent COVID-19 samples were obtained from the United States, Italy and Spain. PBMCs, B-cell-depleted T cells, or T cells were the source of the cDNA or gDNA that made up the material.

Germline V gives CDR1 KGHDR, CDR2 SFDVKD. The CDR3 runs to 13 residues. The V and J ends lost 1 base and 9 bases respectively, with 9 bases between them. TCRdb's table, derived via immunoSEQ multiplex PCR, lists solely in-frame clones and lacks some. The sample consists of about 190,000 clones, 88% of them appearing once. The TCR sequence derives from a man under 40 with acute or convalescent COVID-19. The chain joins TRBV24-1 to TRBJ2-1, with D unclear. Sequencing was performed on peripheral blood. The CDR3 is CATSDLASGEQFF. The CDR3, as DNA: TGTGCCACCAGTGATTTAGCATCTGGTGAGCAGTTCTTC.